This T cell receptor beta chain was observed in a study of CD8 T cells in ankylosing spondylitis. The CDR3 extends over 14 amino acids. V lost 6 bases and J lost 2; bases outside the gene matches: 6. In germline, CDR1 is SNHLY, CDR2 FYNNEI. Each CDR3 protein gets one entry after TCRdb re-called the 5' RACE reads with MiXCR. This table holds roughly 250,000 distinct CDR3 sequences, about 9.1% found once. This clonotype was counted ten times or more. The sequenced material came from blood, either unsorted or a sorted T cell fraction (not recorded which). This chain uses TRBV2 with TRBJ2-5; 7 bases fit TRBD2. This clonotype was sampled from a male donor with ankylosing spondylitis or in good health (not recorded which). The CDR3 is CASSYGLVQETQYF. The CDR3 DNA is TGTGCCAGCAGCTATGGACTAGTTCAAGAGACCCAGTACTTC.